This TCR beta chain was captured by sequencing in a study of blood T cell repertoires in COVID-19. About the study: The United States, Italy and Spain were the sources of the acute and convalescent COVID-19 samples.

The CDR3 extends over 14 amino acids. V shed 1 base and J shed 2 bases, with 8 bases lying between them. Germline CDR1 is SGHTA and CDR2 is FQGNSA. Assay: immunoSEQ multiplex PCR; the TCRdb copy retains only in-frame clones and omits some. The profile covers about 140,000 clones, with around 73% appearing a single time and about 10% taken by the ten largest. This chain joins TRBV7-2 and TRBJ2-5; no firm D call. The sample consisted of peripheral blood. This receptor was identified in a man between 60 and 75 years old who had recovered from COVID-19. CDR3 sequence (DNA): TGTGCCAGCAGCTTAGTACAGTCACAAGAGACCCAGTACTTC. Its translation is CASSLVQSQETQYF.